These 28 T cell receptor beta chains originate from one sample sequenced in a study of shared clonotypes between healthy human individuals. Some clones are missing from TCRdb's copy, which holds only in-frame ones; the method was immunoSEQ multiplex PCR. Of some 2,500,000 clones listed, approximately 93% are singletons. Input material: naive CD4+ T cells from PBMCs. Subset: CD45RA+ positively selected. The receptors stem from a man aged 18 to 29 in good health. Some clones in this sample may be carry-over from other donors' samples.

The chain couples TRBV7-8 to TRBJ2-5, with 10 bases matching TRBD2. V was pared by 10 bases and J by 5 bases, with 22 bases of the junction left unmatched. Germline CDR1 and CDR2: SGHVS and FQNEAQ. CDR3 length: 18 amino acids. CDR3 loop: CAISQGVLAGGSAETQYF. CDR3 sequence (DNA): TGTGCCATCTCCCAGGGGGTTTTAGCGGGAGGTTCCGCGGAGACCCAGTACTTC.

The V gene is TRBV18, the J gene TRBJ2-3; D is perhaps TRBD1 or TRBD2 (5 bases each). This CDR3 contains 14 residues. V lost 6 bases and J lost 4, with 14 bases in between. Germline lookup yields CDR1 KGHSH and CDR2 LQKENI. CDR3 nucleotides: TGTGCCAGCTCCCCCCGGGGCGCCCCAGATACGCAGTATTTT. It yields the protein CASSPRGAPDTQYF.

V is TRBV5-1 and J is TRBJ2-5; the D is unclear. Germline V gene lookup returns CDR1 SGHRS and CDR2 YFSETQ. V was pared by 0 bases and J by 1 base, with 10 bases between. This CDR3 contains 15 residues. In DNA, the CDR3 is TGCGCCAGCAGCTTGGAGGGCCCCACCCAAGAGACCCAGTACTTC. This sequence encodes CASSLEGPTQETQYF.

The genes are TRBV5-1 and TRBJ2-1; no reliable D call. The CDR3 is 15 amino acids. V was cut by 0 bases and J by 2 bases, with 9 bases left in between. CDR1 SGHRS and CDR2 YFSETQ come from the germline V gene. CDR3 sequence: CASSLDRPPYNEQFF. The CDR3 DNA sequence: TGCGCCAGCAGCTTGGATCGGCCCCCCTACAATGAGCAGTTCTTC.

The chain couples TRBV7-3 to TRBJ2-7, with D hard to call. V dropped 5 bases and J dropped 5 bases, with 13 bases sitting between them. The CDR3 has 13 amino acids. CDR1 and CDR2 from the germline V gene are SGHTA and FQGTGA. CDR3 protein: CASSPKPVDEQYF. DNA for the CDR3: TGTGCCAGCAGCCCAAAGCCGGTGGACGAGCAGTACTTC.

The chain joins TRBV5-1 to TRBJ2-5; D may be TRBD2 (6 bases). Trimming took 1 base from V and 4 from J, leaving 17 bases between them. This CDR3 has 16 amino acids. CDR1 and CDR2 from the germline V gene are SGHRS and YFSETQ. DNA for the CDR3: TGCGCCAGCAGCTTGTTAAGGGGAGGTGGGCGAGAGACCCAGTACTTC. This sequence encodes CASSLLRGGGRETQYF.

V is TRBV4-3 and J is TRBJ2-7; the match to TRBD1 covers 10 bases. Trimming cost V 3 bases and J 4 bases; bases outside gene matches: 6. Germline V gene sequence: CDR1 LGHNA, CDR2 YSLEER. This CDR3 has 15 amino acids. Here the CDR3 reads CASSQTRTGGYEQYF. CDR3 bases: TGCGCCAGCAGCCAGACACGGACAGGGGGATACGAGCAGTACTTC.

V and J are TRBV10-3 and TRBJ1-1; D possibly corresponds to TRBD1 (6 bases). This CDR3 has 15 residues. Germline CDR1 and CDR2: ENHRY and SYGVKD. Trimming removed 4 bases at V and 0 bases at J, with 12 bases between. CDR3 protein: CAISADRNMNTEAFF. CDR3 in DNA: TGTGCCATCAGTGCCGACAGGAACATGAACACTGAAGCTTTCTTT.

This rearrangement joins TRBV7-2 to TRBJ1-2, with a weak D call TRBD1 (5 bases). Looked up from germline, CDR1 is SGHTA and CDR2 is FQGNSA. CDR3 length: 13 residues. The V and J ends lost 3 bases and 6 bases respectively, with 11 bases between them. The CDR3 sequence is CASSFLRVHGYTF. The CDR3 DNA sequence: TGTGCCAGCAGCTTCCTCAGGGTACATGGCTACACCTTC.

The gene calls are TRBV5-1 and TRBJ2-5, with unresolved D. V gave up 5 bases and J gave up 3 bases, with 11 bases separating them. CDR3 size: 13 residues. Germline lookup yields CDR1 SGHRS and CDR2 YFSETQ. The CDR3 loop is CASRSSSKETQYF. CDR3 nucleotides: TGCGCCAGCAGGAGTTCGAGCAAAGAGACCCAGTACTTC. Looking up the rest from reference TRBV5-1 and TRBJ2-5 gives the full variable domain: KAGVTQTPRYLIKTRGQQVTLSCSPISGHRSVSWYQQTPGQGLQFLFEYFSETQRNKGNFPGRFSGRQFSNSRSEMNVSTLELGDSALYLCASRSSSKETQYFGPGTRLLVL.

This clone showed up just once. CDR3 nucleotides: TGTGCCAGCAGCGTAGGCCCCGATAACACCGGGGAGCTGTTTTTT. It encodes CASSVGPDNTGELFF. The V call is TRBV9, the J call TRBJ2-2; D gene ambiguous. The germline V gene has CDR1 SGDLS and CDR2 YYNGEE. V lost 0 bases and J lost 2, with 8 bases in between. This CDR3 region has 15 residues. The full variable domain, rest sourced from reference TRBV9 and TRBJ2-2, is DSGVTQTPKHLITATGQRVTLRCSPRSGDLSVYWYQQSLDQGLQFLIQYYNGEERAKGNILERFSAQQFPDLHSELNLSSLELGDSALYFCASSVGPDNTGELFFGEGSRLTVL.

The chain links TRBV2 to TRBJ1-1, with a tentative D call TRBD1 (5 bases). This CDR3 is 14 amino acids long. Germline CDR1 reads SNHLY; CDR2 reads FYNNEI. Trimming pared 8 bases from V and 10 bases from J, leaving 23 bases between. The CDR3 sequence: CASLRTGVGPRAFF. DNA for the CDR3: TGTGCCAGCCTTCGGACCGGGGTGGGACCGAGAGCTTTCTTT.

This chain links TRBV2 with TRBJ2-1, with D possibly matching TRBD1 (6 bases). This CDR3 is built from 14 residues. V was clipped by 10 bases and J by 10 bases, with 23 bases between them. Germline-derived CDR1 and CDR2 are SNHLY and FYNNEI. This CDR3 is CATKTGPSGGEQFF. The CDR3, as DNA: TGTGCCACCAAAACAGGGCCCTCTGGGGGAGAGCAGTTCTTC.

The rearrangement uses TRBV5-6 and TRBJ2-5; no clear D gene. The CDR3 runs 12 residues. V lost 9 bases and J lost 9, with 18 bases in between. The germline CDR1 and CDR2 sequences are SGHDT and YYEEEE. The CDR3 spells CANHRPQGSQYF. The DNA for the CDR3 is TGTGCCAACCACCGACCGCAAGGCTCCCAGTACTTC.

The chain carries TRBV6-6 and TRBJ2-7; no definite D call. This CDR3 has 16 residues. With 0 bases removed from V and 3 bases from J, the gap between germline ends came to 15 bases. CDR1 MNHNY and CDR2 SVGAGI come from the germline V gene (reference sequence). CDR3 coding DNA: TGTGCCAGCAGTTACTCGAGCCCTTTCCCAATCTACGAGCAGTACTTC. This encodes CASSYSSPFPIYEQYF.

CDR3 DNA: TGCAGCGTTACCGGGACAGTGCCCTACGAGCAGTACTTC. Protein sequence: CSVTGTVPYEQYF. This chain connects TRBV29-1 to TRBJ2-7; 7 positions match TRBD1. V shed 5 bases and J 2 bases; nucleotides not matched to a gene: 6. This CDR3 is 13 amino acids long. CDR1 is SQVTM, CDR2 ANQGSEA, per germline.

V gene TRBV30 combines with J gene TRBJ2-3; 8 bases map to TRBD2. Germline V CDR1 and CDR2: GTSNPN, SVGIG (reference sequence). CDR3 length equals 13 residues. V lost 1 base, J lost 6 bases, and 3 bases stayed unmatched. The CDR3 nucleotides read TGTGCCTGGAGTGCTAGCGGGTCGGATACGCAGTATTTT. It is translated as CAWSASGSDTQYF.

The rearrangement uses TRBV4-2 and TRBJ2-2; tentative D call: TRBD1 (6 bases). The CDR3 sequence is 17 residues long. The V gene lost 0 bases and the J gene lost 8 bases, with 19 bases spanning the gap. The germline CDR1 and CDR2 sequences are LGHNA and YNFKEQ. The CDR3 protein is CASSQDPPGRGIGELFF. For the CDR3, the DNA is TGTGCCAGCAGCCAAGATCCCCCGGGAAGGGGGATAGGGGAGCTGTTTTTT.

The chain uses TRBV23-1 and TRBJ2-1; the match to TRBD1 covers 7 bases. TRBV23-1 is annotated as an ORF whose role is uncertain. V trimming: 11 bases; J trimming: 10 bases; junction bases outside the gene matches: 26. This CDR3 is built from 17 residues. CDR3 coding DNA: TGCGCCTGCACACCCCACCGCTGGGACAGAGCTATACCAGAGCAGTTCTTC. The encoded protein is CACTPHRWDRAIPEQFF.

The chain couples TRBV6-6 to TRBJ2-7; D unclear. The CDR3 totals 14 residues. Germline values: CDR1 MNHNY, CDR2 SVGAGI (reference sequence). The ends were cut back, 1 base at V and 5 bases at J, with 12 bases in the middle. In nucleotides, the CDR3 is TGTGCCAGCAGTTACTATAGGGAAGACGACGAGCAGTACTTC. This codes for CASSYYREDDEQYF.

The rearrangement links TRBV5-1 to TRBJ1-1; the D is unclear. V gave up 0 bases and J gave up 1 base, with 7 bases separating them. CDR3 length: 14 residues. Germline V gene lookup returns CDR1 SGHRS and CDR2 YFSETQ. The CDR3 region is CASSLAWTNTEAFF. As DNA, the CDR3 is TGCGCCAGCAGCTTGGCCTGGACGAACACTGAAGCTTTCTTT.

With respect to this clone: The same CDR3 also results from other DNA sequences found in this sample. The rearrangement links TRBV18 to TRBJ1-1, with D perhaps TRBD1 (5 bases). Germline CDR1 and CDR2: KGHSH and LQKENI. CDR3 size: 15 residues. V dropped 0 bases and J dropped 1 base, with 9 bases sitting between them. The CDR3 region is CASSPPAGQNTEAFF. For the CDR3, the DNA is TGTGCCAGCTCACCACCCGCAGGACAGAACACTGAAGCTTTCTTT.

The chain couples TRBV29-1 to TRBJ1-2; 7 positions match TRBD1. Per germline, CDR1 SQVTM and CDR2 ANQGSEA. CDR3 length: 16 amino acids. Germline trimming cut 3 bases from V and 8 bases from J; bases unmatched to any gene: 18. CDR3 in DNA: TGCAGCGTTGAGGCTCGAATGGACAGGCAACGGGTAGGCTACACCTTC. Translation: CSVEARMDRQRVGYTF.

Comment on this clone: At the DNA level, this CDR3 is encoded by other sequences in the same sample as well. The chain combines TRBV28 with TRBJ2-7; D is possibly TRBD2 (7 bases). The CDR3 is made up of 14 amino acids. Germline V gene data show CDR1 as MDHEN and CDR2 as SYDVKM. V lost 6 bases to trimming and J lost 2 bases, with 14 bases between them. The CDR3 DNA follows: TGTGCCAGCAGATCCCCGGGGGGCCCCTACGAGCAGTACTTC. Protein sequence: CASRSPGGPYEQYF.

The rearrangement links TRBV7-3 to TRBJ1-2; tentatively, D is TRBD1 (5 bases). This CDR3 spans 13 amino acids. Looked up from germline, CDR1 is SGHTA and CDR2 is FQGTGA. Trimming removed 7 bases at V and 10 bases at J, with 19 bases between. The CDR3 DNA follows: TGTGCCAGCACCTCAAGCATGGGGCTCCCCTACACCTTC. Encoded protein: CASTSSMGLPYTF.

This chain links TRBV5-1 with TRBJ2-6, with D uncertain. Germline CDR1 and CDR2: SGHRS and YFSETQ. The V gene lost 7 bases and the J gene lost 4 bases, with 15 bases spanning the gap. The CDR3 length is 15 residues. CDR3 region: CASDSARSGANVLTF. CDR3 in DNA: TGCGCCAGCGACTCGGCGAGGTCAGGGGCCAACGTCCTGACTTTC.

The chain joins TRBV29-1 to TRBJ2-3; 12 nucleotides line up with TRBD2. Germline trimming cut 4 bases from V and 1 base from J; bases unmatched to any gene: 9. The CDR3 totals 17 residues. Germline V CDR1 and CDR2: SQVTM, ANQGSEA. In nucleotides, the CDR3 is TGCAGCGTTGGTAGACTAGCGGGAGAACGGGGCACAGATACGCAGTATTTT. Translating gives CSVGRLAGERGTDTQYF.

V usage is TRBV19 and J usage is TRBJ2-1, with TRBD2 matching 7 bases. The junction had 11 bases not matched to a gene; V was cut back by 7 bases and J by 5 bases. CDR1 and CDR2 (germline): LNHDA, SQIVND (reference sequence). This CDR3 is built from 15 residues. For the CDR3, the DNA is TGTGCCAGTATTCCCGGGGCTAGCGGAAACAATGAGCAGTTCTTC. Amino acid sequence: CASIPGASGNNEQFF.